What follows are 26 T cell receptor beta chains derived from one specimen sequenced in a study of cytomegalovirus exposure and HLA in healthy donors. PCR employed 60 Vbeta and 13 Jbeta primers. The method was immunoSEQ multiplex PCR; TCRdb's version includes in-frame clones alone and lacks a portion of them. Of 90,000 to 120,000 clones detected, over 80% appear once; the ten largest clones hold less than 3%. The sample comprised PBMCs. These receptors all come from a man aged 25-45 years in good health and CMV-seropositive.

The sample holds one count of this clone. The chain is built from TRBV27 and TRBJ2-1; 10 nucleotides align to TRBD2. The CDR3 sequence is 16 residues long. CDR1 MNHEY and CDR2 SMNVEV come from the germline V gene (reference sequence). Trimming at V came to 5 bases and at J to 1 base, leaving 5 bases not matched to a gene. CDR3 nucleotides: TGTGCCAGCAGTCGTTTAGCGGGGGGTTCCTACAATGAGCAGTTCTTC. It is translated as CASSRLAGGSYNEQFF.

This clone was seen more than once but under ten times. This rearrangement joins TRBV4-1 to TRBJ2-1; possibly TRBD1 for D (6 bases). CDR1 is MGHRA, CDR2 YSYEKL, per germline. Deletions cut 3 bases from V and 9 bases from J, with 12 bases between. This CDR3 has 13 amino acids. CDR3 region: CASSHSGASEQFF. CDR3 DNA: TGCGCCAGCAGCCATTCAGGGGCCAGTGAGCAGTTCTTC.

The V gene is TRBV19, the J gene TRBJ2-5; D perhaps matches TRBD2 (6 bases). The CDR3 extends over 16 amino acids. Germline lookup yields CDR1 LNHDA and CDR2 SQIVND (reference sequence). V was pared by 3 bases and J by 1 base, with 15 bases between. For the CDR3, the DNA is TGTGCCAGTAGTATCTGGGGACTCGACACCCAAGAGACCCAGTACTTC. Translated: CASSIWGLDTQETQYF. The full variable domain, completed using reference TRBV19 and TRBJ2-5, is DGGITQSPKYLFRKEGQNVTLSCEQNLNHDAMYWYRQDPGQGLRLIYYSQIVNDFQKGDIAEGYSVSREKKESFPLTVTSAQKNPTAFYLCASSIWGLDTQETQYFGPGTRLLVL.

On this clone: The junction departs from germline at one end; a sequencing error may be responsible. V usage is TRBV25-1 and J usage is TRBJ1-6; possibly TRBD1 for D (5 bases). The germline V gene encodes CDR1 MGHDK and CDR2 SYGVNS. The CDR3 is 16 amino acids. The CDR3 nucleotides read TGTGCCAGCAGTGAACAAGGGGATTTTTTTGAGTCACCCCCCCACTTT. Protein product: CASSEQGDFFESPPHF.

This chain joins TRBV4-2 and TRBJ1-2; 9 bases are shared with TRBD1. The V segment lost 0 bases and the J segment 6 bases; nucleotides outside the gene matches: 8. Germline values: CDR1 LGHNA, CDR2 YNFKEQ. CDR3 length: 16 amino acids. The DNA for the CDR3 is TGTGCCAGCAGCCAAGATAGGATACAGGGGGCCGATGGCTACACCTTC. Protein sequence: CASSQDRIQGADGYTF.

The chain has TRBV18 and TRBJ1-2; D remains unclear. The length of the CDR3 is 14 residues. The V gene's germline CDR1 is KGHSH and CDR2 LQKENI. V lost 3 bases and J lost 4, with 12 bases in between. The CDR3 loop is CASSPGRSIYGYTF. DNA for the CDR3: TGTGCCAGCTCACCTGGCCGTTCCATCTATGGCTACACCTTC. Complete variable domain (other parts from reference TRBV18 and TRBJ1-2): NAGVMQNPRHLVRRRGQEARLRCSPMKGHSHVYWYRQLPEEGLKFMVYLQKENIIDESGMPKERFSAEFPKEGPSILRIQQVVRGDSAAYFCASSPGRSIYGYTFGSGTRLTVV.

The chain is built from TRBV2 and TRBJ1-4, with a possible D match to TRBD1 (6 bases). The CDR3 loop spans 13 amino acids. Germline CDR1 SNHLY, CDR2 FYNNEI. V was trimmed by 6 bases and J by 12 bases, leaving 17 bases between them. The chain's CDR3 is CASRDSQIGELFF. CDR3 sequence (DNA): TGTGCCAGCAGGGACAGCCAAATAGGGGAACTGTTTTTT.

V gene TRBV9 combines with J gene TRBJ1-2, with D perhaps TRBD1 (5 bases). Deletions cut 0 bases from V and 3 bases from J, with 12 bases between. Germline lookup yields CDR1 SGDLS and CDR2 YYNGEE. This CDR3 spans 15 amino acids. DNA for the CDR3: TGTGCCAGCAGCGTAGAGGGCGCAGGGTACTATGGCTACACCTTC. Amino acid sequence: CASSVEGAGYYGYTF.

This chain links TRBV7-3 with TRBJ2-7; perhaps TRBD2 as D (5 bases). CDR3 length: 15 residues. V lost 5 bases to trimming and J lost 4 bases, with 18 bases between them. The germline V gene encodes CDR1 SGHTA and CDR2 FQGTGA. This CDR3 is CASSPSRVSVYEQYF. DNA for the CDR3: TGTGCCAGCAGCCCGTCGAGGGTGTCGGTTTACGAGCAGTACTTC.

This chain joins TRBV6-1 and TRBJ1-5; D is ambiguous. Germline V gene lookup returns CDR1 MNHNS and CDR2 SASEGT. Trimming took 7 bases from V and 5 from J, leaving 9 bases between them. This CDR3 has 12 amino acids. This CDR3 is CASTTGDQPQHF. The CDR3 DNA follows: TGTGCCAGCACTACCGGGGATCAGCCCCAGCATTTT.

The CDR3 DNA follows: TGTGCCAGCAGCTTACAGGGTAATTCACCCCTCCACTTT. This sequence encodes CASSLQGNSPLHF. The chain is built from TRBV11-1 and TRBJ1-6, with TRBD1 as a possible D gene (5 bases). The V end lost 2 bases, the J end lost 6 bases, and 5 bases lay between the germline ends. CDR3 size: 13 residues. CDR1 and CDR2 (germline): SGHAT, FQDESV (reference sequence).

This clone was counted a few times. The rearrangement joins TRBV6-1 to TRBJ2-3; TRBD2 aligns across 9 bases. Looked up from germline, CDR1 is MNHNS and CDR2 is SASEGT. CDR3 length equals 15 residues. Trimming at V came to 3 bases and at J to 2 bases, leaving 3 bases not matched to a gene. CDR3 in DNA: TGTGCCAGCAGTGAGGGCGGGGGGGCCACAGATACGCAGTATTTT. Protein sequence: CASSEGGGATDTQYF.

The V and J genes are TRBV4-2 and TRBJ2-5, with 9 nucleotides matching TRBD1. V lost 2 bases and J lost 5; bases outside the gene matches: 6. The CDR3 covers 15 residues. Germline CDR1 LGHNA, CDR2 YNFKEQ. This CDR3 reads CASSQQTGGRETQYF. DNA of the CDR3: TGTGCCAGCAGCCAACAAACAGGGGGCCGGGAGACCCAGTACTTC.

V usage is TRBV7-9 and J usage is TRBJ1-1; no clear D. This CDR3 has 11 residues. Germline loops: CDR1 SEHNR, CDR2 FQNEAQ (reference sequence). Trimming pared 7 bases from V and 4 bases from J, leaving 7 bases between. In DNA, the CDR3 is TGTGCCAGCATCTCCGGCACTGAAGCTTTCTTT. Protein: CASISGTEAFF.

The chain employs TRBV6-6 and TRBJ1-3, with D tentatively TRBD1 (6 bases). V was cut by 0 bases and J by 2 bases, with 8 bases left in between. The CDR3 runs to 15 residues. CDR1 and CDR2 from the germline V gene are MNHNY and SVGAGI (reference sequence). For the CDR3, the DNA is TGTGCCAGCAGTTACTCGGACAGTACTGGAAACACCATATATTTT. Amino acid sequence: CASSYSDSTGNTIYF.

The V call is TRBV7-2, the J call TRBJ1-1; no reliable D call. In germline, CDR1 is SGHTA, CDR2 FQGNSA. The CDR3 length is 15 residues. The V and J ends lost 5 bases and 4 bases respectively, with 17 bases between them. CDR3 in DNA: TGTGCCAGCAGCCTTAGTTCCTTCGCCGGCACTGAAGCTTTCTTT. Translating it yields CASSLSSFAGTEAFF.

J is TRBJ2-2 and V is TRBV5-5; 9 bases fit TRBD1. Trimming removed 2 bases from V and 6 bases from J; junction bases left unmatched: 5. Germline values: CDR1 SGHKS, CDR2 YYEKEE (reference sequence). CDR3 length: 15 residues. The CDR3 loop is CASSFPDRGAGELFF. In DNA form, the CDR3 reads TGTGCCAGCAGCTTTCCGGACAGGGGAGCCGGGGAGCTGTTTTTT.

The chain joins TRBV18 to TRBJ1-2, with TRBD1 matching 8 bases. Germline lookup yields CDR1 KGHSH and CDR2 LQKENI. The CDR3 sequence is 13 residues long. Trimming took 3 bases from V and 6 from J; bases not matched to a gene: 3. Here the CDR3 reads CASSPDRDNGYTF. The CDR3 nucleotides read TGTGCCAGCTCACCGGACAGGGATAATGGCTACACCTTC.

The chain combines TRBV18 with TRBJ1-6, with D hard to call. The CDR3 is 15 amino acids. V lost 2 bases and J lost 14, with 19 bases in between. CDR1 KGHSH and CDR2 LQKENI come from the germline V gene. In DNA form, the CDR3 reads TGTGCCAGCTCACCAGAAGGAGGGTCCCGGGTGGCCCTCCACTTT. It codes for CASSPEGGSRVALHF.

V is TRBV5-4 and J is TRBJ2-7; 9 bases are shared with TRBD1. The CDR3 length is 13 residues. Germline V gene data show CDR1 as SGHNT and CDR2 as YYREEE (reference sequence). J gave up 0 bases and V 7 bases, and 2 bases lay outside the gene matches. The CDR3 nucleotides are TGTGCCAGCGGACAGGGGCACTCCTACGAGCAGTACTTC. It yields the protein CASGQGHSYEQYF.

The chain combines TRBV6-1 with TRBJ2-4; 7 bases are a match to TRBD2. Trimming removed 4 bases from V and 6 bases from J; junction bases left unmatched: 9. This CDR3 has 15 amino acids. CDR1 MNHNS and CDR2 SASEGT come from the germline V gene. The CDR3 sequence is CASSVASGDSNIQYF. CDR3 nucleotides: TGTGCCAGCAGTGTCGCTAGCGGTGATTCAAACATTCAGTACTTC.

The chain employs TRBV11-3 and TRBJ2-5; a weak D match, TRBD1 (6 bases). The last part of the DNA fits TRBJ2-7 better; the J call may be wrong. The CDR3 runs 16 residues. Germline V lookup: CDR1 SGHNT, CDR2 YENEEA. The CDR3 loop is CASSLDRGVLNYEQYF. The CDR3 DNA sequence: TGTGCCAGCAGCTTAGACAGGGGAGTTTTAAATTACGAGCAGTACTTC.

In its sample, this clone was seen a few times. J is TRBJ1-4 and V is TRBV19; maybe TRBD1 (6 bases). CDR1 is LNHDA and CDR2 is SQIVND in the germline V gene (reference sequence). The CDR3 length is 16 residues. The V and J ends lost 5 bases and 0 bases respectively, with 13 bases between them. CDR3 bases: TGTGCCAGTAGTCCTACAGGGTCTTCAACTAATGAAAAACTGTTTTTT. Amino acid sequence: CASSPTGSSTNEKLFF.

This clone was recorded only once. This chain joins TRBV5-5 and TRBJ1-5, with no clear D. The CDR3 runs 16 residues. Trimming cost V 2 bases and J 1 base, with 13 bases left between them. Germline values: CDR1 SGHKS, CDR2 YYEKEE (reference sequence). This CDR3 reads CASSLREDGSNQPQHF. CDR3 bases: TGTGCCAGCAGCTTACGGGAAGATGGGAGCAATCAGCCCCAGCATTTT.

This clone has just a few counts. This chain uses TRBV7-6 with TRBJ2-7, with D possibly matching TRBD1 (6 bases). Trimming stripped 5 bases from V and 0 bases from J, with 17 bases between. Germline loops: CDR1 SGHVS, CDR2 FNYEAQ. The CDR3 runs to 16 residues. This CDR3 is CASSPQPQGHSYEQYF. DNA of the CDR3: TGTGCCAGCAGCCCCCAACCCCAGGGACACTCCTACGAGCAGTACTTC.

This clone was seen once. This rearrangement joins TRBV6-6 to TRBJ2-3; TRBD2 matches 10 bases. This CDR3 has 14 residues. Per the germline V gene, CDR1 is MNHNY and CDR2 is SVGAGI (reference sequence). V trimming: 4 bases; J trimming: 4 bases; junction bases outside the gene matches: 2. The CDR3 region is CASSSGTSADTQYF. CDR3 DNA: TGTGCCAGCAGTTCCGGGACTAGCGCAGATACGCAGTATTTT.